Shown below are 20 T cell receptor beta chains from a single sample sequenced in a study of blood T cell repertoires in COVID-19 (dated by TCRdb to between 2020 and 2021). Libraries were prepared through the immunoSEQ multiplex PCR assay. What TCRdb holds here is the immuneACCESS table cut down to in-frame rearrangements. Part of the clones is not present; checked against another copy, under half of the missing clones reflect an unresolved V gene, and the others are unexplained. This sample comprises about 39,000 clones, 75% to 80% of them detected only once. The ten largest clones capture 8.5% to 9% of the sample. Sequenced input: peripheral blood. Every receptor here comes from a man between 65 and 85 years old with active or convalescent COVID-19.

The chain employs TRBV28 and TRBJ1-4; 7 bases are shared with TRBD1. Germline V lookup: CDR1 MDHEN, CDR2 SYDVKM. Losses at the gene ends were 7 bases for V and 7 bases for J; bases not matched to a gene: 6. This CDR3 is built from 13 residues. The CDR3 DNA follows: TGTGCCAGCAACCAAGGGACAGTTGAAAAACTGTTTTTT. The encoded protein is CASNQGTVEKLFF.

The chain carries TRBV10-3 and TRBJ1-5, with D perhaps matching TRBD1 (6 bases). Trimming stripped 9 bases from V and 1 base from J, with 7 bases between. Germline-derived CDR1 and CDR2 are ENHRY and SYGVKD. CDR3 size: 12 residues. This CDR3 is CAIGQSNQPQHF. Written as DNA, the CDR3 is TGTGCCATTGGACAGAGCAATCAGCCCCAGCATTTT.

V is TRBV5-6 and J is TRBJ1-2; maybe TRBD1 (6 bases). V was clipped by 4 bases and J by 6 bases, with 13 bases between them. The CDR3 is 13 amino acids. Germline lookup yields CDR1 SGHDT and CDR2 YYEEEE. This CDR3 is CASSANRVDGYTF. The CDR3 region has the DNA TGTGCCAGCAGCGCAAACAGGGTAGATGGCTACACCTTC. The full variable domain, in which reference TRBV5-6 and TRBJ1-2 provide the parts outside the CDR3, is DAGVTQSPTHLIKTRGQQVTLRCSPKSGHDTVSWYQQALGQGPQFIFQYYEEEERQRGNFPDRFSGHQFPNYSSELNVNALLLGDSALYLCASSANRVDGYTFGSGTRLTVV.

The table lists this clone with a few counts. The rearrangement links TRBV6-5 to TRBJ2-6; the D is unclear. V dropped 4 bases and J dropped 1 base, with 11 bases sitting between them. Germline-derived CDR1 and CDR2 are MNHEY and SVGAGI. The CDR3 has 16 amino acids. CDR3 amino acids: CASSSRLRSGANVLTF. Here the CDR3 DNA reads TGTGCCAGCAGTTCCCGGTTAAGATCTGGGGCCAACGTCCTGACTTTC.

In DNA form, the CDR3 reads TGTGCCAGCAGTACCGGTCGGAGCACTGAAGCTTTCTTT. Translating gives CASSTGRSTEAFF. V usage is TRBV6-5 and J usage is TRBJ1-1; D uncertain. The CDR3 spans 13 residues. CDR1 is MNHEY, CDR2 SVGAGI, per germline. V lost 5 bases and J 4 bases, leaving 11 bases between the germline ends.

The chain carries TRBV6-5 and TRBJ2-5; maybe TRBD1 (7 bases). Trimming removed 6 bases from V and 4 bases from J, with 9 bases in between. The length of the CDR3 is 12 residues. CDR1 and CDR2 (germline): MNHEY, SVGAGI. The CDR3 DNA reads as TGTGCCAGCAGCAGGGGGGCAGAGACCCAGTACTTC. As protein: CASSRGAETQYF.

This chain links TRBV12-3 or TRBV12-4 with TRBJ2-7, with no clear D. CDR3 length: 12 amino acids. The V end was cut by 1 base, the J end by 3 bases, with 4 bases between. CDR3 loop: CASSLVIYEQYF. The CDR3 DNA reads as TGTGCCAGCAGTTTAGTCATCTACGAGCAGTACTTC.

The chain links TRBV28 to TRBJ1-1; D not certain. V lost 5 bases and J lost 1, with 14 bases in between. The germline V gene encodes CDR1 MDHEN and CDR2 SYDVKM. The length of the CDR3 is 15 residues. The CDR3 region is CASSRPRSSNTEAFF. DNA of the CDR3: TGTGCCAGCAGTCGCCCCAGGTCTTCGAACACTGAAGCTTTCTTT.

This clone occurred a few times. The chain couples TRBV11-3 to TRBJ2-5; 9 nucleotides match TRBD2. The CDR3 runs to 17 residues. Germline V gene sequence: CDR1 SGHNT, CDR2 YENEEA. Trimming at V came to 1 base and at J to 2 bases, leaving 8 bases not matched to a gene. The CDR3 reads CASSLGVDSGGQETQYF. The CDR3, as DNA: TGTGCCAGCAGCTTAGGAGTGGATAGCGGGGGACAAGAGACCCAGTACTTC.

With regard to this clone: At one boundary the junction diverges from the germline segment, which might be a read error. V usage is TRBV2 and J usage is TRBJ2-7; 13 nucleotides align to TRBD2. Looked up from germline, CDR1 is SNHLY and CDR2 is FYNNEI. The CDR3 length is 12 residues. This chain's CDR3 is CASSPSGLAGNF. DNA for the CDR3: TGTGCCAGCAGTCCTTCGGGACTAGCGGGAAACTTC.

The chain combines TRBV4-2 with TRBJ1-4; 7 bases are a match to TRBD1. Germline CDR1 is LGHNA and CDR2 is YNFKEQ. The V segment lost 0 bases and the J segment 4 bases; nucleotides outside the gene matches: 8. The CDR3 runs 17 residues. The CDR3 reads CASSQEGTDGGNEKLFF. CDR3 coding DNA: TGTGCCAGCAGCCAAGAAGGGACAGATGGAGGTAATGAAAAACTGTTTTTT.

The CDR3 here is CASSLNPTMNTEAFF. CDR3 DNA sequence: TGTGCCAGCAGCTTAAACCCCACAATGAACACTGAAGCTTTCTTT. The chain is built from TRBV7-3 and TRBJ1-1; D remains unclear. CDR3 length: 15 residues. With 1 base removed from V and 0 bases from J, the gap between germline ends came to 9 bases. CDR1 SGHTA and CDR2 FQGTGA come from the germline V gene.

The chain joins TRBV6-6 to TRBJ1-2, with TRBD1 as a possible D gene (5 bases). V was trimmed by 6 bases and J by 7 bases, leaving 21 bases between them. Germline-derived CDR1 and CDR2 are MNHNY and SVGAGI (reference sequence). The CDR3 is 15 residues long. The CDR3 sequence is CASSKRRGQQGGYTF. The CDR3 DNA is TGTGCCAGCAGCAAAAGGAGGGGTCAACAAGGTGGCTACACCTTC.

The V call is TRBV30, the J call TRBJ1-1; the D gene is possibly TRBD1 (6 bases). Trimming shortened V by 3 bases and J by 6 bases, and 14 bases separated the two germline ends. The CDR3 extends over 13 amino acids. Germline V CDR1 and CDR2: GTSNPN, SVGIG (reference sequence). The CDR3 DNA reads TGTGCCTGGAGCAATCAGGGGTTCGCTGAAGCTTTCTTT. Residues: CAWSNQGFAEAFF. The variable domain in full, with the rest retrieved from reference TRBV30 and TRBJ1-1, is SQTIHQWPATLVQPVGSPLSLECTVEGTSNPNLYWYRQAAGRGLQLLFYSVGIGQISSEVPQNLSASRPQDRQFILSSKKLLLSDSGFYLCAWSNQGFAEAFFGQGTRLTVV.

The chain recombines TRBV19 with TRBJ1-2, with a possible D match to TRBD1 (5 bases). V lost 6 bases and J lost 5, with 16 bases in between. Germline V gene sequence: CDR1 LNHDA, CDR2 SQIVND (reference sequence). The CDR3 spans 14 residues. CDR3: CASSAVIGGYGYTF. The CDR3 DNA sequence: TGTGCCAGTAGCGCCGTAATCGGGGGGTATGGCTACACCTTC.

The genes are TRBV9 and TRBJ2-7; D call uncertain. CDR1 and CDR2 (germline): SGDLS, YYNGEE. This CDR3 contains 14 residues. Trimming shortened V by 4 bases and J by 9 bases, and 20 bases separated the two germline ends. The CDR3: CASSKAGVAVGQYF. The CDR3 DNA is TGTGCCAGCAGCAAAGCTGGAGTGGCTGTGGGGCAGTACTTC.

V is TRBV6-5 and J is TRBJ1-1; a possible D gene is TRBD1 (6 bases). The CDR3 length is 13 residues. Trimming cost V 7 bases and J 0 bases, with 9 bases left between them. Germline V gene data show CDR1 as MNHEY and CDR2 as SVGAGI. The CDR3 DNA reads TGTGCCAGCAACCCAGGGGTGAACACTGAAGCTTTCTTT. Amino acids: CASNPGVNTEAFF.

The chain recombines TRBV28 with TRBJ2-1; possible D gene TRBD1, 5 bases. Trimming left V 3 bases short and J 3 bases short, with 9 bases between. CDR1 is MDHEN and CDR2 is SYDVKM in the germline V gene. The CDR3 is 14 residues long. CDR3 sequence reads: CASSLGRVYNEQFF. CDR3 DNA sequence: TGTGCCAGCAGTTTGGGCAGGGTCTACAATGAGCAGTTCTTC.

The genes are TRBV19 and TRBJ2-7; 10 bases are shared with TRBD2. This CDR3 is 15 amino acids long. Germline-derived CDR1 and CDR2 are LNHDA and SQIVND (reference sequence). The trim removed 3 bases at V and 2 bases at J, leaving 4 bases unmatched. This chain's CDR3 is CASSMTSGRTYEQYF. The CDR3 region has the DNA TGTGCCAGTAGTATGACTAGCGGGCGCACCTACGAGCAGTACTTC.

This clone was observed a few times. The chain couples TRBV30 to TRBJ1-6, with D possibly matching TRBD1 (5 bases). Germline V gene sequence: CDR1 GTSNPN, CDR2 SVGIG (reference sequence). Trimming removed 7 bases from V and 5 bases from J, with 12 bases in between. The CDR3 runs 13 residues. Here the CDR3 DNA reads TGTGCCTTTGGGGCACAGAATAATTCACCCCTCCACTTT. It translates to CAFGAQNNSPLHF.